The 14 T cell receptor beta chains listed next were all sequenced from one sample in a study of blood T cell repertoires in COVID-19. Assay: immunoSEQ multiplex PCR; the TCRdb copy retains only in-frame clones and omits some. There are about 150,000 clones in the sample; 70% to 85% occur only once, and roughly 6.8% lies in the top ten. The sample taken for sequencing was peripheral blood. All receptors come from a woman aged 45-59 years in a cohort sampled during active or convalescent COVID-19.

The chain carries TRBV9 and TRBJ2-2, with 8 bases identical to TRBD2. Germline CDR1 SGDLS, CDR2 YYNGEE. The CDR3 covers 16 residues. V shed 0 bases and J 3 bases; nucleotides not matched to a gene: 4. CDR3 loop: CASSVEAGAYTGELFF. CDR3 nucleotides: TGTGCCAGCAGCGTAGAAGCGGGGGCCTACACCGGGGAGCTGTTTTTT.

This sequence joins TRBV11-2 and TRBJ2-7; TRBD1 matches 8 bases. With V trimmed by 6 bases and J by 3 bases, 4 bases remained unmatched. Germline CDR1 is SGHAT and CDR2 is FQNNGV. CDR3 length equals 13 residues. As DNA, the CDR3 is TGTGCCAGCAGGACAGGGGTTTTCTACGAGCAGTACTTC. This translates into CASRTGVFYEQYF. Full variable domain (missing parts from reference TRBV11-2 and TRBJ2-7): EAGVAQSPRYKIIEKRQSVAFWCNPISGHATLYWYQQILGQGPKLLIQFQNNGVVDDSQLPKDRFSAERLKGVDSTLKIQPAKLEDSAVYLCASRTGVFYEQYFGPGTRLTVT.

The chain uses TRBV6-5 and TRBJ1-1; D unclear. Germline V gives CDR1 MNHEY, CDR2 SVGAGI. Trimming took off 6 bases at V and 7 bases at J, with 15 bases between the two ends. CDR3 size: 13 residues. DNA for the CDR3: TGTGCCAGCAGGGACTATTTTGCATATGAAGCTTTCTTT. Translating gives CASRDYFAYEAFF.

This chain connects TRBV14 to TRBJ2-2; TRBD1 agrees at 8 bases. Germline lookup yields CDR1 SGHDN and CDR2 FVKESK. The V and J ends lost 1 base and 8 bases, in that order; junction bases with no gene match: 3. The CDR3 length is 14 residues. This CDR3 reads CASSQAGGVGELFF. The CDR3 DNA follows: TGTGCCAGCAGCCAAGCAGGGGGCGTGGGGGAGCTGTTTTTT. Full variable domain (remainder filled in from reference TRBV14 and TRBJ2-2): EAGVTQFPSHSVIEKGQTVTLRCDPISGHDNLYWYRRVMGKEIKFLLHFVKESKQDESGMPNNRFLAERTGGTYSTLKVQPAELEDSGVYFCASSQAGGVGELFFGEGSRLTVL.

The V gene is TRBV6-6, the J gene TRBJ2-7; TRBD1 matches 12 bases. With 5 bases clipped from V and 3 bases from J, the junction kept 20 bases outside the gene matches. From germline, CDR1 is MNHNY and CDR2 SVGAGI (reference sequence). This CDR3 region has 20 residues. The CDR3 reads CASSPRRGQGALNPRYEQYF. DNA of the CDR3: TGTGCCAGCAGTCCCCGTAGGGGACAGGGGGCGTTGAATCCCCGCTACGAGCAGTACTTC.

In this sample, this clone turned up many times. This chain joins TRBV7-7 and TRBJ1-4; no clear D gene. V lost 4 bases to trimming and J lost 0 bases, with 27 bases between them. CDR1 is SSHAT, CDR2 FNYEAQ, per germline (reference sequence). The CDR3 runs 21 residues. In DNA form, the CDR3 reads TGTGCCAGCAGCTCCCTGACTCCGCCAACTCCAACTACCCCAACTAATGAAAAACTGTTTTTT. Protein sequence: CASSSLTPPTPTTPTNEKLFF.

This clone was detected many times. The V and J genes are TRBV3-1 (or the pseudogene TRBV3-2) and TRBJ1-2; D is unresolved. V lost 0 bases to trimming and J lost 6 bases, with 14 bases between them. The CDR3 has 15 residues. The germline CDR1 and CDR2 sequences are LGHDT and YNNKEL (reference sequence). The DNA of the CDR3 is TGTGCCAGCAGCCAAGACCTGGGAGGATTGGATGGCTACACCTTC. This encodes CASSQDLGGLDGYTF.

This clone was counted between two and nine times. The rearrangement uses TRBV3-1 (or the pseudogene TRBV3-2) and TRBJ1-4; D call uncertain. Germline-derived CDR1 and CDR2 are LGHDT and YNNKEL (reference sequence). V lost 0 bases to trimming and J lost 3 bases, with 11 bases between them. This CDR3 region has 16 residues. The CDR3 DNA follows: TGTGCCAGCAGCCAAGACACGGAGGGCCCTAATGAAAAACTGTTTTTT. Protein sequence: CASSQDTEGPNEKLFF.

CDR3 in amino acids: CASSQGVLNTEAFF. The CDR3 DNA sequence: TGTGCCAGCAGCCAAGGAGTCTTGAACACTGAAGCTTTCTTT. The chain combines TRBV3-1 (or the pseudogene TRBV3-2) with TRBJ1-1; D is ambiguous. This CDR3 spans 14 amino acids. Germline-derived CDR1 and CDR2 are LGHDT and YNNKEL (reference sequence). V was trimmed by 1 base and J by 0 bases, leaving 6 bases between them.

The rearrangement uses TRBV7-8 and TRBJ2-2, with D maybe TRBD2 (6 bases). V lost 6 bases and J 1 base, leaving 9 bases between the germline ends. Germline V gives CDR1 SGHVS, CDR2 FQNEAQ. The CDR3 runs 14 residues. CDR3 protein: CASSWGVNTGELFF. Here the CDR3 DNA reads TGTGCCAGCAGTTGGGGGGTGAACACCGGGGAGCTGTTTTTT.

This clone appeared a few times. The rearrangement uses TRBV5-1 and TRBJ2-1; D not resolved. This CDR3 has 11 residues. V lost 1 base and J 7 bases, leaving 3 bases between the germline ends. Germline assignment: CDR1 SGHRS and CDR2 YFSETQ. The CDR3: CASSLSNEQFF. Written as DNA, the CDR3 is TGCGCCAGCAGCTTGTCGAATGAGCAGTTCTTC.

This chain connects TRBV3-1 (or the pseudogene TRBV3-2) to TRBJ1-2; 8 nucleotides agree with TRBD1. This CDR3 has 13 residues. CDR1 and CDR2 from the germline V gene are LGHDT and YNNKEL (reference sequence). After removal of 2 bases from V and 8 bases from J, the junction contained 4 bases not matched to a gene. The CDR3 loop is CASSQQGAVGYTF. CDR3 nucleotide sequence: TGTGCCAGCAGCCAACAGGGGGCCGTCGGCTACACCTTC.

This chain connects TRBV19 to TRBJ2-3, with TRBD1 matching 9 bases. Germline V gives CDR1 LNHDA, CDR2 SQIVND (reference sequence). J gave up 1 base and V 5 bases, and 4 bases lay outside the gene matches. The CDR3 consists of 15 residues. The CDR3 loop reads CASSGWTGGTDTQYF. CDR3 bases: TGTGCCAGTAGTGGCTGGACAGGGGGCACAGATACGCAGTATTTT.

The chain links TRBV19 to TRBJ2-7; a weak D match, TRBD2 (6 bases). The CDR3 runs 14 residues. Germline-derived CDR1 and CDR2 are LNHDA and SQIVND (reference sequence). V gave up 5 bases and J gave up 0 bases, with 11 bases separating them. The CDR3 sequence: CASSSRTNSYEQYF. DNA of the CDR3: TGTGCCAGTAGTTCCAGGACTAACTCCTACGAGCAGTACTTC.